This T cell receptor (beta chain) was sequenced in a study of Graves' ophthalmopathy and Graves' hyperthyroidism. The CDR3 loop spans 13 amino acids. Germline loops: CDR1 SGHVS, CDR2 FQNEAQ. Trimming removed 1 base at V and 6 bases at J, with 10 bases between. TCR beta CDR3 amplification used RNA transcripts. Second-round multiplex PCR came after a first-round RT-PCR that employed HTBI primers. Via MiXCR, TCRdb re-called the multiplex PCR reads, giving one row per CDR3 protein. The sample has 560,000 or so distinct CDR3 sequences; under 45% are singletons. The chain links TRBV7-8 to TRBJ2-7; D unclear. The sequenced material came from peripheral blood or thyroid tissue (not recorded which). The TCR was taken from an adult man with Graves' hyperthyroidism. The CDR3 is CASSLGVSPEQYF. In nucleotides, the CDR3 is TGTGCCAGCAGCTTAGGTGTGTCCCCCGAGCAGTACTTC.